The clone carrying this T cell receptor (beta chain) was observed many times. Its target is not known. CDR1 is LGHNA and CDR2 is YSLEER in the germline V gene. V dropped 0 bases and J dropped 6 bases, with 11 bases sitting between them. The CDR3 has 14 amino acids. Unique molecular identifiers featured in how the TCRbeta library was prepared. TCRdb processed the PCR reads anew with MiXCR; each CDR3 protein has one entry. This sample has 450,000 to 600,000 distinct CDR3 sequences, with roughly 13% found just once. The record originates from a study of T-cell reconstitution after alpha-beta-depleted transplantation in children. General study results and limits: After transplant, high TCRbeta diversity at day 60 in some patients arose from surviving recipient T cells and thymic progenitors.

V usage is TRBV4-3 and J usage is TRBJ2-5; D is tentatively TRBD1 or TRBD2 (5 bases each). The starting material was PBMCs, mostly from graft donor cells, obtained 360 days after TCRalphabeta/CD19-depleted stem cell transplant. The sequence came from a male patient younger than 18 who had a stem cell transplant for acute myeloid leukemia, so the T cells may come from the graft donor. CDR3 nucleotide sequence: TGCGCCAGCAGCCAAGAGGGGACCGGAAAGACCCAGTACTTC. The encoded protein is CASSQEGTGKTQYF.